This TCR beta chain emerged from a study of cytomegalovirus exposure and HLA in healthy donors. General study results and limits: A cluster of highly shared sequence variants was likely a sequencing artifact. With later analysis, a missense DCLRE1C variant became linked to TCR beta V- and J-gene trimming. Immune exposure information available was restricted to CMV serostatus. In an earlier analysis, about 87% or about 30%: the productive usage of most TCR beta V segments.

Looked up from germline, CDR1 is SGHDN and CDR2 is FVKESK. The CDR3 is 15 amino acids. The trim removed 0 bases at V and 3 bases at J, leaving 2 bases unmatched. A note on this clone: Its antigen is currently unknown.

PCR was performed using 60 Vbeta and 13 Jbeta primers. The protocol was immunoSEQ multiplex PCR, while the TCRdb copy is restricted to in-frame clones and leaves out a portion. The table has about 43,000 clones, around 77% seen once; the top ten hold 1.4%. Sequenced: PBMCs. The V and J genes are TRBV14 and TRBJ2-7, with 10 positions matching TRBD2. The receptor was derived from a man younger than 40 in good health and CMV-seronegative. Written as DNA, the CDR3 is TGTGCCAGCAGCCAAGATGGACTAGCGGTCTACGAGCAGTACTTC. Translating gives CASSQDGLAVYEQYF.